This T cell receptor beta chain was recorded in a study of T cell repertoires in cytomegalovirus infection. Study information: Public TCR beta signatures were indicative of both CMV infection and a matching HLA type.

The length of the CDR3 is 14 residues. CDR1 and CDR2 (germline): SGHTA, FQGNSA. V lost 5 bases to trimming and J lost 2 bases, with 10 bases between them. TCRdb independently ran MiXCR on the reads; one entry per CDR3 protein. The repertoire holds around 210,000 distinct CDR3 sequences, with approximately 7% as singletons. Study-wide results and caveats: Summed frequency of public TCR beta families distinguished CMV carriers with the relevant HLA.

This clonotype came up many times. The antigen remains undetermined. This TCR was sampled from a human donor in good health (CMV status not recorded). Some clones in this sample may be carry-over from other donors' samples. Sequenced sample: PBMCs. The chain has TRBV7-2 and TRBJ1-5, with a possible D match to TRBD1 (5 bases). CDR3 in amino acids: CASSQPRGNQPQHF. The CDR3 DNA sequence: TGTGCCAGCAGCCAACCCAGGGGCAATCAGCCCCAGCATTTT.